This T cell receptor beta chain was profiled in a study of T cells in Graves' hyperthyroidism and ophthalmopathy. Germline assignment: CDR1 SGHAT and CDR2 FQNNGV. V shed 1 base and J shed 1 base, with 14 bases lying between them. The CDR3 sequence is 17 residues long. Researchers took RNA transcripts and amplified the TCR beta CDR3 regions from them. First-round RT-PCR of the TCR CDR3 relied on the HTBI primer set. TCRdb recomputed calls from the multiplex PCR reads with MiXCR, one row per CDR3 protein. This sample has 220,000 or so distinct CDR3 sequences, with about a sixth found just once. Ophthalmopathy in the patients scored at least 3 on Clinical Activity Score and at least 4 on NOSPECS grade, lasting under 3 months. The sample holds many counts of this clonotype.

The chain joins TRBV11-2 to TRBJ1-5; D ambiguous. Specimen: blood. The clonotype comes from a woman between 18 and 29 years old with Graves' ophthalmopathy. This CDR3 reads CASSLGNREESNQPQHF. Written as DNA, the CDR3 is TGTGCCAGCAGCTTAGGTAATCGGGAAGAGAGCAATCAGCCCCAGCATTTT. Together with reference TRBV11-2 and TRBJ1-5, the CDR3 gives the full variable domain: EAGVAQSPRYKIIEKRQSVAFWCNPISGHATLYWYQQILGQGPKLLIQFQNNGVVDDSQLPKDRFSAERLKGVDSTLKIQPAKLEDSAVYLCASSLGNREESNQPQHFGDGTRLSIL.